This is a list of T cell receptor beta chains from one sample in a study of cytomegalovirus exposure and HLA in healthy donors. The table came from immunoSEQ multiplex PCR; TCRdb's copy has only in-frame clones and leaves some out. The table records about 70,000 clones, 80% to 90% of them present only once. The sequenced sample was PBMCs. All receptors come from a woman aged 25 to 39 in good health and CMV-seropositive. CDR3s include the opening cysteine and the closing phenylalanine or tryptophan. A D gene is named only where the DNA matches it firmly.

V: TRBV5-1; D: TRBD1; CDR3: CASSLATGYPYEQYF
V: TRBV21-1; D: .; CDR3: CASSPTDTSNQPQHF
V: TRBV9; D: TRBD2; CDR3: CASSREGGLAGTQYF
V: TRBV7-6; D: .; CDR3: CASSLGEGNQPQHF
V: TRBV14; D: TRBD2; CDR3: CASSQGTSGSGGKTQYF
V: TRBV4-1; D: TRBD2; CDR3: CASSHPLAGVGTDTQYF
V: TRBV28; D: TRBD1; CDR3: CASRPQLNRDRGSELRF
V: TRBV18; D: TRBD1; CDR3: CASSETTGGYEQYF
V: TRBV4-2; D: TRBD2; CDR3: CASSQDRTSAVYNEQFF
V: TRBV19; D: .; CDR3: CASNVGGAGNTIYF
V: TRBV19; D: TRBD1; CDR3: CASSIVYGQGASYEQYF
V: TRBV19; D: .; CDR3: CASSIGRGAGNTIYF
V: TRBV5-8; D: .; CDR3: CASSLRVSTDTQYF
V: TRBV7-6; D: TRBD2; CDR3: CASSPSGTSTNEQFF
V: TRBV6-5; D: TRBD1; CDR3: CASSLKGQSHGYTF
V: TRBV9; D: TRBD2; CDR3: CASSVEVAGGEQYF
V: TRBV4-2; D: .; CDR3: CASSPEGGSTDTQYF
V: TRBV4-1; D: TRBD2; CDR3: CASSQVTSGMSSYEQYF
V: TRBV30; D: TRBD1; CDR3: CAWGGQDLLSGQPQHF
V: TRBV19; D: TRBD2; CDR3: CASSILGRAELGSYEQYF
V: TRBV6-1; D: .; CDR3: CASSGDRRTDTQYF
V: TRBV5-1; D: TRBD2; CDR3: CASSFGSGTNTGELFF
V: TRBV30; D: .; CDR3: CAWNTGSGANVLTF
V: TRBV5-1; D: .; CDR3: CASSQTGNSYEQYF
V: TRBV9; D: TRBD2; CDR3: CASSVAGGSVETQYF